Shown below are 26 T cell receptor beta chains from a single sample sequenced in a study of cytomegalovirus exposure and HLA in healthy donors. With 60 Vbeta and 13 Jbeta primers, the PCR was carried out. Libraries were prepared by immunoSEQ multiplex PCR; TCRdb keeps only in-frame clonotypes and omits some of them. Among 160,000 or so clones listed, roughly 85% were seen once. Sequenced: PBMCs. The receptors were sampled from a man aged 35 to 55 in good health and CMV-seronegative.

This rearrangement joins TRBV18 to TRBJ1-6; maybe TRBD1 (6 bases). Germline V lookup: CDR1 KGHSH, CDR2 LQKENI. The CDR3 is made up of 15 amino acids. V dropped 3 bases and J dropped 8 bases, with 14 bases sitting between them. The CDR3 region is CASSPLQGNDSPLHF. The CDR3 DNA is TGTGCCAGCTCACCCCTGCAGGGGAATGATTCACCCCTCCACTTT.

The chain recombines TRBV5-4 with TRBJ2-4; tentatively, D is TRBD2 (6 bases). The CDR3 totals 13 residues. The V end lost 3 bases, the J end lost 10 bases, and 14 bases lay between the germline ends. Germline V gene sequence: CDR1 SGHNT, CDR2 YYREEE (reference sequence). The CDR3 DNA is TGTGCCAGCAGCTCAAACATAGCGGATATTCAGTACTTC. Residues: CASSSNIADIQYF.

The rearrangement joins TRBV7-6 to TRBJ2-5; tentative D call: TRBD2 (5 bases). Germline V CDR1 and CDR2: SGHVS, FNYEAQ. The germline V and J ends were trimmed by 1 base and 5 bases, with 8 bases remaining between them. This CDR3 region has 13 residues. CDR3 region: CASSLGGGETQYF. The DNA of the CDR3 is TGTGCCAGCAGCTTAGGCGGCGGGGAGACCCAGTACTTC.

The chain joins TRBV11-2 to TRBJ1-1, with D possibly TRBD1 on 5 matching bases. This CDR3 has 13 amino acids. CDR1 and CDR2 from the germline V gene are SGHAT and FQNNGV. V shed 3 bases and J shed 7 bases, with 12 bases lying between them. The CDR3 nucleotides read TGTGCCAGCAGCTTGGGGCCAGACAGTGAAGCTTTCTTT. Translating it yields CASSLGPDSEAFF.

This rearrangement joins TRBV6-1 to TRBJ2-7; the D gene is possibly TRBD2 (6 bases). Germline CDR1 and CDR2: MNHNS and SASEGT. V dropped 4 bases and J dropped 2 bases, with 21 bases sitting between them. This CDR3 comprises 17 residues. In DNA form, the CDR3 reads TGTGCCAGCAGTGTCGCCGCCCCCTTTGCGGGGACCTACGAGCAGTACTTC. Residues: CASSVAAPFAGTYEQYF.

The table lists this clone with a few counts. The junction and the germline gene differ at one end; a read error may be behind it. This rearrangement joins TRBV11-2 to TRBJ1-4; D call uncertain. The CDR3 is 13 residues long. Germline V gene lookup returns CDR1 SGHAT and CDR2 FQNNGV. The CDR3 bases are TGTGCCAGCAGCTTAGATGGAGGTTTAACAGCCCTTTTT. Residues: CASSLDGGLTALF. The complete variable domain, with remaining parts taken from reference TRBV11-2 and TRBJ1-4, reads EAGVAQSPRYKIIEKRQSVAFWCNPISGHATLYWYQQILGQGPKLLIQFQNNGVVDDSQLPKDRFSAERLKGVDSTLKIQPAKLEDSAVYLCASSLDGGLTALFGSGTQLSVL.

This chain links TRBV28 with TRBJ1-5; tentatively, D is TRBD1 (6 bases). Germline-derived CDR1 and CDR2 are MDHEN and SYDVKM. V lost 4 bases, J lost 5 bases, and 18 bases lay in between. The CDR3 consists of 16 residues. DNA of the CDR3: TGTGCCAGCAGTTCCTTTCAGGGGTTAGGGGATCAGCCCCAGCATTTT. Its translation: CASSSFQGLGDQPQHF.

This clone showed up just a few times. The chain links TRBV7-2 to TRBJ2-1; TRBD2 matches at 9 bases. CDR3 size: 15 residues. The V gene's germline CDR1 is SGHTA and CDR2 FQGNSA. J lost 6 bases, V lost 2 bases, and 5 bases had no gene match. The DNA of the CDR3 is TGTGCCAGCAGCTTAAGCGGGGGGTGGGGCAATGAGCAGTTCTTC. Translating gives CASSLSGGWGNEQFF.

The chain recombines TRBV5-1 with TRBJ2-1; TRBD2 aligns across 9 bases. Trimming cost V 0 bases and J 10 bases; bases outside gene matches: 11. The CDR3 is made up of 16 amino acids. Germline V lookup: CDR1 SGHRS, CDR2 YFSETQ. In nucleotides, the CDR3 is TGCGCCAGCAGCTTGGGCGGGCGGGGGGGGAATGGGGAGCAGTTCTTC. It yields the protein CASSLGGRGGNGEQFF.

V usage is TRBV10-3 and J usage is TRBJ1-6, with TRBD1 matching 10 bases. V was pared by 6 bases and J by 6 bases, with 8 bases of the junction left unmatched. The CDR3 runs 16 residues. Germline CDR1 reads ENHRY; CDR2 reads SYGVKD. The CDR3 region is CAIRRQGAVSNSPLHF. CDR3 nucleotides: TGTGCCATCAGGCGACAGGGGGCGGTTTCTAATTCACCCCTCCACTTT.

CDR3 amino acids: CASSPWLKLPGQTPHEQYF. The CDR3 coding sequence is TGTGCCAGCAGTCCATGGTTGAAACTTCCGGGACAAACCCCCCACGAGCAGTACTTC. V usage is TRBV28 and J usage is TRBJ2-7; D is possibly TRBD1 (6 bases). Deletions cut 5 bases from V and 5 bases from J, with 31 bases between. In germline, CDR1 is MDHEN, CDR2 SYDVKM. The CDR3 is 19 amino acids.

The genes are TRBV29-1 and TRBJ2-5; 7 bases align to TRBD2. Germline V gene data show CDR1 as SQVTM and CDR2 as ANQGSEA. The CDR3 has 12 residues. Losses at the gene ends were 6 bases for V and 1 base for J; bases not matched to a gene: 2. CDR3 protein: CSVRTSQETQYF. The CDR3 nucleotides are TGCAGCGTAAGGACTAGCCAAGAGACCCAGTACTTC.

The CDR3 region is CASSLAGGRIDTQYF. The CDR3 DNA sequence: TGTGCCAGCAGCTTGGCGGGAGGGCGTATAGATACGCAGTATTTT. The chain employs TRBV5-4 and TRBJ2-3, with TRBD2 identical over 8 bases. Trimming removed 0 bases from V and 5 bases from J; junction bases left unmatched: 5. Germline CDR1 and CDR2: SGHNT and YYREEE (reference sequence). The CDR3 runs 15 residues.

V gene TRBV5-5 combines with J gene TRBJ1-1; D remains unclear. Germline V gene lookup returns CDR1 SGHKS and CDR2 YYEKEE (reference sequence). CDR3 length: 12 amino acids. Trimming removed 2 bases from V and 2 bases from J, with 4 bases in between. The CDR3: CASSLTNTEAFF. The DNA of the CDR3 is TGTGCCAGCAGCTTAACAAACACTGAAGCTTTCTTT.

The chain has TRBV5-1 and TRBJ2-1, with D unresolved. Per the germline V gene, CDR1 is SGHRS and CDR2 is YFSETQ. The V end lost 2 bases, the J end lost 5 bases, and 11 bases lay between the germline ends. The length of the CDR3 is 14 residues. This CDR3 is CASSFGSANNEQFF. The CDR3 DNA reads TGCGCCAGCAGCTTTGGCAGCGCGAACAATGAGCAGTTCTTC.

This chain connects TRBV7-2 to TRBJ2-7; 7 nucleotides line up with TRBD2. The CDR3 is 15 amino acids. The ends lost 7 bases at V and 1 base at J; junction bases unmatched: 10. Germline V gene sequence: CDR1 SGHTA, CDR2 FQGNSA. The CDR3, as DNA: TGTGCCAGCATCCACCCGGGGGGAGGATCCTACGAGCAGTACTTC. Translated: CASIHPGGGSYEQYF.

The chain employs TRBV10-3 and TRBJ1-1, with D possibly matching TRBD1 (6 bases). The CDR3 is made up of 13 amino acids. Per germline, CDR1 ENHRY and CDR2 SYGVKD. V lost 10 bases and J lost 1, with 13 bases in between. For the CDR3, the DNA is TGTGCCACCCGAGACAGGACGAACACTGAAGCTTTCTTT. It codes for CATRDRTNTEAFF.

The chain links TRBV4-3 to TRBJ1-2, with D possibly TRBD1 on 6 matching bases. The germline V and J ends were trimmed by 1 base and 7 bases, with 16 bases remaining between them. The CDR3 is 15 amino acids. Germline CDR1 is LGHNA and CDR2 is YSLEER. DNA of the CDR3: TGCGCCAGCAGCCAAGGAGACAGGACGCAAGGTGGCTACACCTTC. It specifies CASSQGDRTQGGYTF.

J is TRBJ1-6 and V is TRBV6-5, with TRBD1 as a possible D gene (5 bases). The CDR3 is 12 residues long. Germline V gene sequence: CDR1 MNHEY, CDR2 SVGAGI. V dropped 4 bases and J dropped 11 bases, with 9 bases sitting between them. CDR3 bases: TGTGCCAGCAGTTTTCAGGGTGCACCCCTCCACTTT. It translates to CASSFQGAPLHF.

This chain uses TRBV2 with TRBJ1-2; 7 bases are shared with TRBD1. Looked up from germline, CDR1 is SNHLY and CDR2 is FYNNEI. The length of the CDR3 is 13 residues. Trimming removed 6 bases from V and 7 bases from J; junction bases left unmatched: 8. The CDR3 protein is CASRGDRVGGYTF. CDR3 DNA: TGTGCCAGCAGGGGTGACAGGGTGGGTGGCTACACCTTC.

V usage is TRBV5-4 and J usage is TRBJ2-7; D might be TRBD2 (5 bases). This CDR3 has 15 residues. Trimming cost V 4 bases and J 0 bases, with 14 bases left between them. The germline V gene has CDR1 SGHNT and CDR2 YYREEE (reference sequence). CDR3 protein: CASSPFGGSSYEQYF. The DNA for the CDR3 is TGTGCCAGCAGCCCCTTTGGAGGCTCCTCCTACGAGCAGTACTTC.

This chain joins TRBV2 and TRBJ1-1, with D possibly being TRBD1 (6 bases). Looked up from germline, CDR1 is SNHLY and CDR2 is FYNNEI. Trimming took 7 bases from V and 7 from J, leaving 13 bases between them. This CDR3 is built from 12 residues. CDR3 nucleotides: TGTGCCAGCATTCAGGGGTCCAGTGAAGCTTTCTTT. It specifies CASIQGSSEAFF.

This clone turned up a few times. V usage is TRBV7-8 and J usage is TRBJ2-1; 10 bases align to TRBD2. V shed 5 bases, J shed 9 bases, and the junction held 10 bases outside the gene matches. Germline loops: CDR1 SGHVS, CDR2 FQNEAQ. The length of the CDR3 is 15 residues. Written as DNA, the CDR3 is TGTGCCAGCAGCAAAGTAGCGGGAGGCCCCCCTGAGCAGTTCTTC. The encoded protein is CASSKVAGGPPEQFF.

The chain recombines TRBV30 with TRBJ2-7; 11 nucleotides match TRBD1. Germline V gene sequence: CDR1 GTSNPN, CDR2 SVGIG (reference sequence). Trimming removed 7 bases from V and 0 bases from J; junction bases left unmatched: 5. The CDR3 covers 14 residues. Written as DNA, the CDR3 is TGTGCCTCGGACAGGGGGCTAAGCTCCTACGAGCAGTACTTC. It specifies CASDRGLSSYEQYF.

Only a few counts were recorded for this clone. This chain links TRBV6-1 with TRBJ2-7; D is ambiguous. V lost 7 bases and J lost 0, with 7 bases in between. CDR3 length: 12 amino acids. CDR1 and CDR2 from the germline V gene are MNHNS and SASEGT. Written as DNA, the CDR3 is TGTGCCAGCAATTGGAGCTCCTACGAGCAGTACTTC. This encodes CASNWSSYEQYF.

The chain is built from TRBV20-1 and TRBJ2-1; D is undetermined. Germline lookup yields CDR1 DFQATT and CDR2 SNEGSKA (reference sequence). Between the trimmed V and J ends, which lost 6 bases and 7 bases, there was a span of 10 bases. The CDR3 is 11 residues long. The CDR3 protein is CSANFINEQFF. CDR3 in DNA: TGCAGTGCGAACTTCATAAATGAGCAGTTCTTC.